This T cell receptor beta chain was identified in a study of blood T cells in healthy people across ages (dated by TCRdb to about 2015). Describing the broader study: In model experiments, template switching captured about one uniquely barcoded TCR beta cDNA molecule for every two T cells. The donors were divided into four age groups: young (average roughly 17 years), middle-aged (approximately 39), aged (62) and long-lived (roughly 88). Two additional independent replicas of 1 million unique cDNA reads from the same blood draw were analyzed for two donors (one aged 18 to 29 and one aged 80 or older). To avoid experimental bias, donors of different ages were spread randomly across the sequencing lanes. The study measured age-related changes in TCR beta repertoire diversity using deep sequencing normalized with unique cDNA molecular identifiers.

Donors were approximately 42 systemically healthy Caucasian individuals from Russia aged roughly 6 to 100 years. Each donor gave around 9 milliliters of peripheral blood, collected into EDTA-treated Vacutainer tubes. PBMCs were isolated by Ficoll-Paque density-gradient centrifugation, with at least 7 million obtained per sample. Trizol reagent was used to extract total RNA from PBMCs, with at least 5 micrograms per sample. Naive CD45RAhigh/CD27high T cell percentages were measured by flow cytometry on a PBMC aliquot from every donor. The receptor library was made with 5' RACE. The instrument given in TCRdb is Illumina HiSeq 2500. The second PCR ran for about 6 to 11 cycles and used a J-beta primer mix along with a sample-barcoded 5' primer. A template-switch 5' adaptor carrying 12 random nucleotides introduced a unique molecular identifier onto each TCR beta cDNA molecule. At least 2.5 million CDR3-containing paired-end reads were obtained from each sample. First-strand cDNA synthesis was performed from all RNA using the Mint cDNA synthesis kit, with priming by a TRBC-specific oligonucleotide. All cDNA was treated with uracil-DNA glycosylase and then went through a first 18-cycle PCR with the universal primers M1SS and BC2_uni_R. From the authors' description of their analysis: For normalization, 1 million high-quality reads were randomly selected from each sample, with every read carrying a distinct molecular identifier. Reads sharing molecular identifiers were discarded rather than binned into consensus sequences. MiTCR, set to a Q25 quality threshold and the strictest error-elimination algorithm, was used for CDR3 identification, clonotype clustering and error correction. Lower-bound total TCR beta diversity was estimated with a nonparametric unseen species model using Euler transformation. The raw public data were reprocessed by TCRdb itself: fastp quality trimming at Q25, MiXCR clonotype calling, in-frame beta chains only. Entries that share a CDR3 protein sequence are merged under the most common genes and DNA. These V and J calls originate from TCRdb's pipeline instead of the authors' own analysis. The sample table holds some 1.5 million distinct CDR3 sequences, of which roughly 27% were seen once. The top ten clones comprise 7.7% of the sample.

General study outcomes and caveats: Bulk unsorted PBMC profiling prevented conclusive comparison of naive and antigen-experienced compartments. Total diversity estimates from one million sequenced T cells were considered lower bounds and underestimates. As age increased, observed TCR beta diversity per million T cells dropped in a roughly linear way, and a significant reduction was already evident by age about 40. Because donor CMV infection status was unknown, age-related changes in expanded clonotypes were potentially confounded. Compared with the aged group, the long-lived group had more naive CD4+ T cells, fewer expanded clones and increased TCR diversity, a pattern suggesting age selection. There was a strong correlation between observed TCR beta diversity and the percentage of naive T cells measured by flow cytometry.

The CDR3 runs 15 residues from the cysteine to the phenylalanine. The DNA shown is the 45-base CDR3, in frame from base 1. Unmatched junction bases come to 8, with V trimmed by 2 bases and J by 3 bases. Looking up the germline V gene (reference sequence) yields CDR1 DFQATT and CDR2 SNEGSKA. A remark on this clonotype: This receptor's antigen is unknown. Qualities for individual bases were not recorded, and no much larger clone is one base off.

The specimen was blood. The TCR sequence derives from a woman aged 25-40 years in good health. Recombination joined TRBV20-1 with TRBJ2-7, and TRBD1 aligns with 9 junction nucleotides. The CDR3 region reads CSARNRDRANYEQYF. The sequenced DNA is TGCAGTGCTAGAAACCGGGACAGGGCTAACTACGAGCAGTACTTC.